This T cell receptor beta chain was retrieved from a study of blood T cells in healthy people across ages. The germline gives CDR1 MNHEY, CDR2 SVGAGI. CDR3 size: 14 residues. With respect to this clonotype: It differs at one base from a far larger clone, so likely a read error.

It was with a sample-barcoded 5' primer and a J-beta primer mix that a second PCR of roughly 7 to 12 cycles was run. Each CDR3 protein gets one entry after TCRdb re-called the 5' RACE reads with MiXCR. The sample lists about 1,000,000 distinct CDR3 sequences; under 45% were seen once. The TCR comes from a woman aged 55 to 70 in good health. Sequences were obtained from blood. The rearrangement uses TRBV6-5 and TRBJ2-7, with 9 bases that match TRBD1. The CDR3, as DNA: TGTGTCAGCAGTCCCGGGACAGGGCCCTACGAGCAGTACTTC. It yields the protein CVSSPGTGPYEQYF.